This T cell receptor (beta chain) is from a study of T cells in localized non-small cell lung cancer. Germline V CDR1 and CDR2: MNHEY, SVGAGI. The CDR3 has 15 amino acids. The ends lost 10 bases at V and 3 bases at J; junction bases unmatched: 12. The table lists this clone with a count of one. Its antigen remains unknown. Clones were sequenced by immunoSEQ multiplex PCR, and TCRdb holds only the in-frame ones, with some missing. This repertoire shows fewer than 60,000 clones, about 80% found once; its top ten account for roughly 21%. Findings and caveats of the study: A median roughly 57 of the top 100 tumor clones appeared in adjacent lung. Uninvolved neighboring lung showed the greatest T cell clonality, exceeding tumor.

The sequence was obtained from a female donor aged 60 or older with stage II squamous cell lung carcinoma. The chain recombines TRBV6-5 with TRBJ1-5; 7 nucleotides line up with TRBD1. This specimen was peripheral blood, taken before any cancer treatment. CDR3 nucleotides: TGTGCCATCAGCGAGACAGGGTTCTCCAATCAGCCCCAGCATTTT. This codes for CAISETGFSNQPQHF.